In its sample, the clone carrying this T cell receptor beta chain was seen a few times. This entry is derived from a study of T cells after yellow fever vaccination. MiXCR, run by TCRdb on the 5' RACE reads, gives a single entry per CDR3 protein. The table has approximately 93,000 distinct CDR3 sequences, about 5.8% seen once; the top ten hold roughly 39%. The origin of this receptor is a young man who received the YFV17D yellow fever vaccine. This sample comprised CD8+ T cells sorted from PBMCs, obtained 10 days after the yellow fever booster vaccination.

CDR3 sequence (DNA): TGTGCCAGTTTCGATCGGGGGTCCGCCAATGAGCAGTTCTTC. It codes for CASFDRGSANEQFF. The chain combines TRBV7-9 with TRBJ2-1; possibly TRBD2 for D (6 bases). The CDR3 totals 14 residues. Germline V gene data show CDR1 as SEHNR and CDR2 as FQNEAQ (reference sequence). V shed 9 bases and J shed 6 bases, with 18 bases lying between them.